Shown below are 21 T cell receptor beta chains from a single sample sequenced in a study of shared clonotypes between healthy human individuals. Assay: immunoSEQ multiplex PCR; the TCRdb copy retains only in-frame clones and omits some. The data contain approximately 2.5 million clones, 85% to 95% of them singletons. The sample consisted of naive CD4+ T cells sorted from blood. Subset given: CD45RA+ positively selected. The source is a man aged 18 to 30 in good health.

The V and J genes are TRBV18 and TRBJ2-1; the D call may be TRBD1 or TRBD2 (5 bases each). The CDR3 loop spans 17 amino acids. V was cut by 3 bases and J by 0 bases, with 15 bases left in between. Germline CDR1 reads KGHSH; CDR2 reads LQKENI. In nucleotides, the CDR3 is TGTGCCAGCTCACCGGGGACGCATCGAAGCTCCTACAATGAGCAGTTCTTC. The encoded protein is CASSPGTHRSSYNEQFF.

V gene TRBV4-3 combines with J gene TRBJ2-3; TRBD1 or TRBD2 may be the D gene (6 bases each). Per the germline V gene, CDR1 is LGHNA and CDR2 is YSLEER. V lost 4 bases, J lost 6 bases, and 20 bases lay in between. This CDR3 is built from 16 residues. CDR3 DNA sequence: TGCGCCAGCAGCCCCGCTTCCCCCACAGGGACTGATACGCAGTATTTT. This translates into CASSPASPTGTDTQYF.

The chain combines TRBV13 with TRBJ2-3; D is possibly TRBD1 (6 bases). V lost 5 bases to trimming and J lost 11 bases, with 17 bases between them. The CDR3 sequence is 13 residues long. CDR1 is PRHDT and CDR2 is FYEKMQ in the germline V gene (reference sequence). CDR3 sequence (DNA): TGTGCCAGCAGCATACCAGGGGCTCCAGAGCAGTATTTT. This gives the protein CASSIPGAPEQYF.

The gene calls are TRBV19 and TRBJ2-3, with a weak D call TRBD1 (6 bases). Trimming stripped 5 bases from V and 7 bases from J, with 13 bases between. The CDR3 runs 13 residues. From germline, CDR1 is LNHDA and CDR2 SQIVND (reference sequence). CDR3 in amino acids: CASSEQGANTQYF. DNA of the CDR3: TGTGCCAGTAGTGAACAGGGTGCGAATACGCAGTATTTT.

The V and J genes are TRBV2 and TRBJ2-7; the D call may be TRBD1 or TRBD2 (5 bases each). Trimming took 9 bases from V and 0 from J, leaving 15 bases between them. Germline CDR1 reads SNHLY; CDR2 reads FYNNEI. CDR3 length: 14 residues. CDR3 protein: CARSRDPASYEQYF. The CDR3 DNA is TGTGCCAGAAGCCGGGACCCGGCCTCCTACGAGCAGTACTTC. Variable domain in full (rest from reference TRBV2 and TRBJ2-7): EPEVTQTPSHQVTQMGQEVILRCVPISNHLYFYWYRQILGQKVEFLVSFYNNEISEKSEIFDDQFSVERPDGSNFTLKIRSTKLEDSAMYFCARSRDPASYEQYFGPGTRLTVT.

The chain uses TRBV28 and TRBJ1-1, with D unclear. Germline CDR1 MDHEN, CDR2 SYDVKM. The CDR3 loop spans 12 amino acids. The V and J ends lost 8 bases and 7 bases respectively, with 14 bases between them. Written as DNA, the CDR3 is TGTGCCAGCGTTATCCCGTCCGGTGAAGCTTTCTTT. This sequence encodes CASVIPSGEAFF. The entire variable domain, with the rest obtained from reference TRBV28 and TRBJ1-1, is as follows: DVKVTQSSRYLVKRTGEKVFLECVQDMDHENMFWYRQDPGLGLRLIYFSYDVKMKEKGDIPEGYSVSREKKERFSLILESASTNQTSMYLCASVIPSGEAFFGQGTRLTVV.

This chain connects TRBV2 to TRBJ1-5; TRBD1 is a possible D gene (5 bases). Germline values: CDR1 SNHLY, CDR2 FYNNEI. V dropped 3 bases and J dropped 1 base, with 10 bases sitting between them. The CDR3 spans 15 residues. In DNA, the CDR3 is TGTGCCAGCAGTGAGTGGGGGAGAAGCAATCAGCCCCAGCATTTT. This encodes CASSEWGRSNQPQHF.

Comments on this clone: Other DNA sequences within the sample encode an identical CDR3. The chain has TRBV6-5 and TRBJ1-1, with D unclear. Germline CDR1 MNHEY, CDR2 SVGAGI. CDR3 length: 12 residues. The V gene lost 2 bases and the J gene lost 8 bases, with 9 bases spanning the gap. CDR3 coding DNA: TGTGCCAGCAGTTACGGTACCGGCGAAGCTTTCTTT. This translates into CASSYGTGEAFF.

The gene calls are TRBV5-1 and TRBJ2-3; D may be TRBD1 (6 bases). Trimming removed 7 bases from V and 3 bases from J, with 21 bases in between. The CDR3 spans 16 residues. Germline V gene lookup returns CDR1 SGHRS and CDR2 YFSETQ. The chain's CDR3 is CASLITTGHLTDTQYF. The CDR3 coding sequence is TGCGCCAGCCTCATTACTACAGGGCACCTGACAGATACGCAGTATTTT.

The CDR3 DNA reads TGTGCCAGCAGTGGGGGGGATCTGCCCTACGAGCAGTACTTC. It encodes CASSGGDLPYEQYF. The gene calls are TRBV2 and TRBJ2-7; D is possibly TRBD2 (6 bases). V gave up 4 bases and J gave up 2 bases, with 12 bases separating them. The germline V gene has CDR1 SNHLY and CDR2 FYNNEI. CDR3 size: 14 residues.

With respect to this clone: Other DNA variants within this sample encode the same CDR3. CDR3 bases: TGTGCCAGCAGCGCACAGGGAGATACGCAGTATTTT. It translates to CASSAQGDTQYF. The chain joins TRBV9 to TRBJ2-3, with a tentative D call TRBD1 (6 bases). The germline CDR1 and CDR2 sequences are SGDLS and YYNGEE. The CDR3 consists of 12 residues. The V gene lost 3 bases and the J gene lost 5 bases, with 7 bases spanning the gap.

The chain couples TRBV11-2 to TRBJ2-7, with a possible D match to TRBD2 (6 bases). The CDR3 sequence is 13 residues long. Trimming removed 8 bases at V and 4 bases at J, with 15 bases between. Germline V gene sequence: CDR1 SGHAT, CDR2 FQNNGV. The CDR3 here is CASRPGGGYEQYF. CDR3 sequence (DNA): TGTGCCAGCCGCCCTGGGGGAGGATACGAGCAGTACTTC.

V gene TRBV5-1 combines with J gene TRBJ2-7, with D perhaps matching TRBD2 (6 bases). CDR3 length equals 14 residues. CDR1 is SGHRS, CDR2 YFSETQ, per germline. Trimming stripped 7 bases from V and 3 bases from J, with 17 bases between. The CDR3 spells CASAESGDLYEQYF. The CDR3, as DNA: TGCGCCAGCGCCGAGTCGGGGGACCTCTACGAGCAGTACTTC.

The V and J genes are TRBV2 and TRBJ1-2, with TRBD1 identical over 7 bases. CDR3 length: 13 amino acids. V dropped 6 bases and J dropped 6; count of bases not matched to a gene: 7. The V gene's germline CDR1 is SNHLY and CDR2 FYNNEI. The CDR3 region has the DNA TGTGCCAGCAGACTGACAGGGTGGGATGGCTACACCTTC. Protein: CASRLTGWDGYTF.

This sequence joins TRBV2 and TRBJ2-4; a weak D match, TRBD1 (5 bases). This CDR3 comprises 15 residues. Germline CDR1 reads SNHLY; CDR2 reads FYNNEI. Trimming pared 6 bases from V and 5 bases from J, leaving 17 bases between. CDR3 in DNA: TGTGCCAGCAGCTCCTTGGCACAGGCAGAAAACATTCAGTACTTC. Translation: CASSSLAQAENIQYF.

V gene TRBV7-9 combines with J gene TRBJ2-5; TRBD2 aligns across 12 bases. The CDR3 is made up of 17 amino acids. Germline lookup yields CDR1 SEHNR and CDR2 FQNEAQ (reference sequence). The ends lost 3 bases at V and 1 base at J; junction bases unmatched: 6. The CDR3 here is CASSFFRTSGVQETQYF. CDR3 DNA sequence: TGTGCCAGCAGCTTCTTCCGGACTAGCGGGGTCCAAGAGACCCAGTACTTC.

The chain combines TRBV29-1 with TRBJ1-1; 8 nucleotides line up with TRBD1. The CDR3 runs 13 residues. V shed 7 bases, J shed 4 bases, and the junction held 8 bases outside the gene matches. The germline V gene encodes CDR1 SQVTM and CDR2 ANQGSEA. The CDR3 DNA sequence: TGCAGCGCCGCAAAAGGACAGGGCACTGAAGCTTTCTTT. This sequence encodes CSAAKGQGTEAFF. The full variable domain, rest sourced from reference TRBV29-1 and TRBJ1-1, is SAVISQKPSRDICQRGTSLTIQCQVDSQVTMMFWYRQQPGQSLTLIATANQGSEATYESGFVIDKFPISRPNLTFSTLTVSNMSPEDSSIYLCSAAKGQGTEAFFGQGTRLTVV.

The chain employs TRBV19 and TRBJ1-4, with D unclear. This CDR3 region has 16 residues. Germline V lookup: CDR1 LNHDA, CDR2 SQIVND (reference sequence). Trimming took 6 bases from V and 0 from J, leaving 14 bases between them. The DNA of the CDR3 is TGTGCCAGTAGCCCCCCCTCATTAACAACTAATGAAAAACTGTTTTTT. Its translation is CASSPPSLTTNEKLFF.

This chain connects TRBV5-4 to TRBJ1-1; D is ambiguous. With 3 bases removed from V and 1 base from J, the gap between germline ends came to 10 bases. The CDR3 spans 14 residues. Germline V gene data show CDR1 as SGHNT and CDR2 as YYREEE (reference sequence). The CDR3 loop reads CASSWAGRNTEAFF. The DNA of the CDR3 is TGTGCCAGCAGCTGGGCAGGCCGGAACACTGAAGCTTTCTTT.

This clone was seen once. The chain has TRBV7-9 and TRBJ2-3; D gene unclear. V was pared by 6 bases and J by 0 bases, with 13 bases between. The V gene's germline CDR1 is SEHNR and CDR2 FQNEAQ (reference sequence). The CDR3 extends over 15 amino acids. The CDR3: CASRPRHTSTDTQYF. CDR3 nucleotide sequence: TGTGCCAGCAGACCAAGACACACTAGCACAGATACGCAGTATTTT.

V gene TRBV15 combines with J gene TRBJ2-3, with D tentatively TRBD2 (5 bases). Trimming shortened V by 1 base and J by 2 bases, and 13 bases separated the two germline ends. The CDR3 length is 16 residues. CDR1 is LNHNV, CDR2 YYDKDF, per germline (reference sequence). CDR3 amino acids: CATSRGRGGNTDTQYF. In DNA, the CDR3 is TGTGCCACCAGCAGAGGCCGAGGAGGAAACACAGATACGCAGTATTTT.